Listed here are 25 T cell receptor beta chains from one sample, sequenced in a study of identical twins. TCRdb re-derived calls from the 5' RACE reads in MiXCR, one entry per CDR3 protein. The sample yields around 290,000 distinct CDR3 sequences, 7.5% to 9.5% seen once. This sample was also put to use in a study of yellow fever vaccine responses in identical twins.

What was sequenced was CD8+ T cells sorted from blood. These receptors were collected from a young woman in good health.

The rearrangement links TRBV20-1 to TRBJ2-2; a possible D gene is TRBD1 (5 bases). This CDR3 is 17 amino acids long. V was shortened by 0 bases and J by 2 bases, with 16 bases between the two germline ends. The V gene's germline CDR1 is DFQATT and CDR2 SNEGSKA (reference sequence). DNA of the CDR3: TGCAGTGCTAGAGATAAGGGGCTCAAACCCAACACCGGGGAGCTGTTTTTT. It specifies CSARDKGLKPNTGELFF.

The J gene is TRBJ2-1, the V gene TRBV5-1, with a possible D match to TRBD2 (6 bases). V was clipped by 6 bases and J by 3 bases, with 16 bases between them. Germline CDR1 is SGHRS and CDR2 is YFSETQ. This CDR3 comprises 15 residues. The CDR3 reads CASKLGLAFYNEQFF. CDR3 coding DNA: TGCGCCAGCAAGCTGGGGCTAGCGTTCTACAATGAGCAGTTCTTC.

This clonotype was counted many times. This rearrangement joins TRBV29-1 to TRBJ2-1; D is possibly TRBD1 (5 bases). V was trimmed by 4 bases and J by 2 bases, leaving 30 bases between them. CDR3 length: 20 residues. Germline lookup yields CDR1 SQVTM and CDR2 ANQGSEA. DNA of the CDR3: TGCAGCGTTGTATCTAGTGAGTTTATGGGGCCGGTCGAGGCCTACAATGAGCAGTTCTTC. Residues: CSVVSSEFMGPVEAYNEQFF.

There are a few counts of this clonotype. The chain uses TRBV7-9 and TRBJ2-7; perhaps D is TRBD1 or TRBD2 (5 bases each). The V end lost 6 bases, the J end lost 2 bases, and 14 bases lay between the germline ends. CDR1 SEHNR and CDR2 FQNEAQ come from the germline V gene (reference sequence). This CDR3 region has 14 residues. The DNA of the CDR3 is TGTGCCAGCAGAGCCGGGACCGATCCCTACGAGCAGTACTTC. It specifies CASRAGTDPYEQYF.

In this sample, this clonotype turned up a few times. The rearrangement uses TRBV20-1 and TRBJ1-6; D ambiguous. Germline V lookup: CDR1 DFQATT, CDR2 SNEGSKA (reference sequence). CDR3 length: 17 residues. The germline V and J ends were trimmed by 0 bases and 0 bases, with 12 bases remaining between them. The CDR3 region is CSARDPYTSSYNSPLHF. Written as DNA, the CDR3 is TGCAGTGCTAGAGACCCCTATACGAGCTCCTATAATTCACCCCTCCACTTT.

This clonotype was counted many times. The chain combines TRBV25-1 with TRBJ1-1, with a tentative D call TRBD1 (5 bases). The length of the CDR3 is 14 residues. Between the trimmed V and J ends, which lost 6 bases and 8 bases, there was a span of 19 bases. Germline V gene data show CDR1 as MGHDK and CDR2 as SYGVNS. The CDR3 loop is CASSDWTWSEEAFF. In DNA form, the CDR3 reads TGTGCCAGCAGCGACTGGACATGGAGTGAGGAAGCTTTCTTT.

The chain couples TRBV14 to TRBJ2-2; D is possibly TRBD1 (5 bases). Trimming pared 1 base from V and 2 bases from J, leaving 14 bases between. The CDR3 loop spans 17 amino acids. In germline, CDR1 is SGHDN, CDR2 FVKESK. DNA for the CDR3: TGTGCCAGCAGCCAAGGGGCGAGACAGAGCAACACCGGGGAGCTGTTTTTT. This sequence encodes CASSQGARQSNTGELFF.

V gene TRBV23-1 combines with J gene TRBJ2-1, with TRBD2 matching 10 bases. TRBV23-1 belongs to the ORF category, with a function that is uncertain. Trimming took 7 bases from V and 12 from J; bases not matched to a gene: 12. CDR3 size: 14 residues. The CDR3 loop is CASMAGTSVPAQFF. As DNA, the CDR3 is TGCGCCAGCATGGCCGGGACTAGCGTCCCAGCGCAGTTCTTC.

CDR3: CATSRDRTALQETQYF. The CDR3 coding sequence is TGTGCCACCAGCAGAGATAGGACAGCCCTCCAAGAGACCCAGTACTTC. The V call is TRBV15, the J call TRBJ2-5, with a possible D match to TRBD1 (6 bases). Germline lookup yields CDR1 LNHNV and CDR2 YYDKDF (reference sequence). The CDR3 sequence is 16 residues long. The V end was cut by 0 bases, the J end by 1 base, with 12 bases between.

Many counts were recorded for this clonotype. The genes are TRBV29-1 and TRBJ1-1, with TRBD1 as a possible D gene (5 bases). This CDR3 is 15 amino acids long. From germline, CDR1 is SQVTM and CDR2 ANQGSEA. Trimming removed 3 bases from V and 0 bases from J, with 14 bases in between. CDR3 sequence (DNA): TGCAGCGTTGACATGACAGACAAAATGAACACTGAAGCTTTCTTT. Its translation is CSVDMTDKMNTEAFF.

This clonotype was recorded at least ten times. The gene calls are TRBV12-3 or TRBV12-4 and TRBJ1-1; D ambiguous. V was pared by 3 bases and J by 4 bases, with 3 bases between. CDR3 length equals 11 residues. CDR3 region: CASSLPTEAFF. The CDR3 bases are TGTGCCAGCAGTTTGCCCACTGAAGCTTTCTTT.

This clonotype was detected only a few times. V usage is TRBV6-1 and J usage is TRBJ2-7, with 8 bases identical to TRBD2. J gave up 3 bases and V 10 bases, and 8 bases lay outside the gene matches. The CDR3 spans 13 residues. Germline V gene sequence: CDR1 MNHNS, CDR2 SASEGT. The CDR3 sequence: CAISPRGGYEQYF. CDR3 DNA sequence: TGTGCCATCTCACCCCGGGGGGGCTACGAGCAGTACTTC.

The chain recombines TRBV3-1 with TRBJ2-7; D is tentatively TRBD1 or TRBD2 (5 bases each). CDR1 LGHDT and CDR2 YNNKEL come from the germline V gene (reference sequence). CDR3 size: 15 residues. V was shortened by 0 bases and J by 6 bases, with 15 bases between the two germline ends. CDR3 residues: CASSQDRVGVFEQYF. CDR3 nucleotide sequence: TGTGCCAGCAGCCAAGACAGGGTGGGGGTCTTCGAGCAGTACTTC.

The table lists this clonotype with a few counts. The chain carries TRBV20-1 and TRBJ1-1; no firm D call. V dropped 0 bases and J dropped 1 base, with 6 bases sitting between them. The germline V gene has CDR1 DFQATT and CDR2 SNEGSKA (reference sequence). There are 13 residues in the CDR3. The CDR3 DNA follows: TGCAGTGCTAGAGAGGCAGGGAACACTGAAGCTTTCTTT. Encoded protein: CSAREAGNTEAFF.

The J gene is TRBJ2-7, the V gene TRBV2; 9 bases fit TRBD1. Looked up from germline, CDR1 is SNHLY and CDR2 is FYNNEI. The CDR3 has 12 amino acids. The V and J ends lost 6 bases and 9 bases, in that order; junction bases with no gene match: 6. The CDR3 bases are TGTGCCAGCAGAGGGGACAGGGACCGGCAGTACTTC. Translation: CASRGDRDRQYF.

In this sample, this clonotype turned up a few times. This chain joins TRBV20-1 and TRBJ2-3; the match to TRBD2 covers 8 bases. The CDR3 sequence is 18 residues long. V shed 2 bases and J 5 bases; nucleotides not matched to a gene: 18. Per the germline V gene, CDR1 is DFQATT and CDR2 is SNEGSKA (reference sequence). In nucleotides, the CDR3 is TGCAGTGCTAGAATTTTCGGCGCGGGGGGATTGGGTCGAGATACGCAGTATTTT. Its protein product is CSARIFGAGGLGRDTQYF.

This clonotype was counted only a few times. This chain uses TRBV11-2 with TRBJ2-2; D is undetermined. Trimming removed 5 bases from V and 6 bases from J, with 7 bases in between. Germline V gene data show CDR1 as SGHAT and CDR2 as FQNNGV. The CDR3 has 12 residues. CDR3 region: CASSRPAGELFF. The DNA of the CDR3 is TGTGCCAGCAGCCGTCCGGCCGGGGAGCTGTTTTTT.

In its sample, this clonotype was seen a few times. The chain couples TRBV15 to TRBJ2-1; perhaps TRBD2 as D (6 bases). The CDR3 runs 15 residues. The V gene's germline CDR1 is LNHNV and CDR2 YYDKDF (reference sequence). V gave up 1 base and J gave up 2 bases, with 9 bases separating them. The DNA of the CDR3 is TGTGCCACCAGCAGAGCTGGCGGGGCCTACAATGAGCAGTTCTTC. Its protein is CATSRAGGAYNEQFF.

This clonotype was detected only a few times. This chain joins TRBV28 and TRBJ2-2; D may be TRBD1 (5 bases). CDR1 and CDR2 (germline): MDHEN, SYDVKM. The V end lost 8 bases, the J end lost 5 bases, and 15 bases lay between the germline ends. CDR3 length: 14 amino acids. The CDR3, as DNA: TGTGCCAGCTTGCCAGGGAAAGTGACCGGGGAGCTGTTTTTT. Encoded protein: CASLPGKVTGELFF.

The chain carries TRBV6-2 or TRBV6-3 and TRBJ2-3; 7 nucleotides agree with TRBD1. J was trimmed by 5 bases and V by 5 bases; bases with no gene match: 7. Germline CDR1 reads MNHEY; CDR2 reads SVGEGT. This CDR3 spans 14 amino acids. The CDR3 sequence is CASSPPRTGDTQYF. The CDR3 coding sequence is TGTGCCAGCAGTCCCCCTCGGACAGGAGATACGCAGTATTTT.

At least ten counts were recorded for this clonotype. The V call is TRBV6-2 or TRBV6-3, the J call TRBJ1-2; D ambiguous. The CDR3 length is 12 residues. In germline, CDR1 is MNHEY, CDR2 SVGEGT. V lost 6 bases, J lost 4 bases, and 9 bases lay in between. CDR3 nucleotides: TGTGCCAGCAGCTATTCCTTCTATGGCTACACCTTC. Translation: CASSYSFYGYTF.

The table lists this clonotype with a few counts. The CDR3 is CASSPQGTARLDGYTF. DNA of the CDR3: TGTGCCAGCAGTCCACAAGGGACCGCCAGGTTGGATGGCTACACCTTC. This rearrangement joins TRBV12-3 or TRBV12-4 to TRBJ1-2; D is possibly TRBD1 (5 bases). The length of the CDR3 is 16 residues. V was clipped by 5 bases and J by 6 bases, with 22 bases between them.

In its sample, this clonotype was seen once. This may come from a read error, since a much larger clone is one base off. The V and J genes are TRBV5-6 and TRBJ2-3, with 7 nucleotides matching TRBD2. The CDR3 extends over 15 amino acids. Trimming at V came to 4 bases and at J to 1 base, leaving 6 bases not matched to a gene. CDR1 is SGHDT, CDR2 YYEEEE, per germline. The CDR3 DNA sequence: TGTGCCAGCAGCCTAGCGGTGGGACGCACAGATACGCAGTATTTT. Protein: CASSLAVGRTDTQYF.

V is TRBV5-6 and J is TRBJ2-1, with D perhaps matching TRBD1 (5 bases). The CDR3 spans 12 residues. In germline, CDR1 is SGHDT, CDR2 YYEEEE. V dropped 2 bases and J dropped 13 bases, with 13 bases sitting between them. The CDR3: CASSFGDQGQFF. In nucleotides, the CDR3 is TGTGCCAGCAGCTTTGGCGATCAGGGCCAGTTCTTC.

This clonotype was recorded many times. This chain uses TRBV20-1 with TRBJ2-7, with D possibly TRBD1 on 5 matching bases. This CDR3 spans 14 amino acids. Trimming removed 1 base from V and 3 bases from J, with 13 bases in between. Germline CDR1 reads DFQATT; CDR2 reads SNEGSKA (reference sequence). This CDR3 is CSARAGRADYEQYF. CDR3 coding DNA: TGCAGTGCTAGAGCAGGCAGGGCAGACTACGAGCAGTACTTC.